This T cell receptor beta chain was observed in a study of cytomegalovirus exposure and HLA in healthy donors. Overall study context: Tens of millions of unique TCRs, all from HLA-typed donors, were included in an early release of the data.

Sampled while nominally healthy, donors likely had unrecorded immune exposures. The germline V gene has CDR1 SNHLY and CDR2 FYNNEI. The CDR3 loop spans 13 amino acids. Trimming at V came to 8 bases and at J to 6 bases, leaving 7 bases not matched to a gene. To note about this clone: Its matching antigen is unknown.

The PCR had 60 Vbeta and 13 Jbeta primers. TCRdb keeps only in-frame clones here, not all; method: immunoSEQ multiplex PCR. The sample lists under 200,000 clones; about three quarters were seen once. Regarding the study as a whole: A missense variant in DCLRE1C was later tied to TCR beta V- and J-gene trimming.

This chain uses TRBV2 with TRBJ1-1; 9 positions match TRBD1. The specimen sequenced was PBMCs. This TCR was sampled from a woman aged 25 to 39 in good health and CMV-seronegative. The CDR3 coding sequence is TGTGCCAGCTTCACAGGGGGCATCGCTGAAGCTTTCTTT. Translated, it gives CASFTGGIAEAFF.